This entry lists 31 T cell receptor beta chains sequenced from one sample in a study of cytomegalovirus exposure and HLA in healthy donors. Researchers ran the PCR with 60 Vbeta and 13 Jbeta primers. The data were produced by immunoSEQ multiplex PCR, yet TCRdb's version contains in-frame clones alone and is incomplete. The profile covers under 200,000 clones, with around 75% appearing a single time and less than 2% taken by the ten largest. The sequenced sample consisted of PBMCs. These receptors came from a woman in her 30s in good health and CMV-seronegative.

The J gene is TRBJ1-1, the V gene TRBV6-4; D uncertain. V was cut by 5 bases and J by 1 base, with 8 bases left in between. This CDR3 spans 13 amino acids. Germline assignment: CDR1 MRHNA and CDR2 SNTAGT. In DNA, the CDR3 is TGTGCCAGCAGTCGGGAGGAGAACACTGAAGCTTTCTTT. It codes for CASSREENTEAFF.

The rearrangement uses TRBV27 and TRBJ2-5; D remains unclear. The assigned J gene may be wrong: the sequence end matches TRBJ2-7 better. This CDR3 has 14 amino acids. The V gene's germline CDR1 is MNHEY and CDR2 SMNVEV (reference sequence). The CDR3 region has the DNA TGTGCCAGCAGTTTTAGTAGGCTGAACTACGAGCAGTACTTC. It is translated as CASSFSRLNYEQYF.

The chain recombines TRBV29-1 with TRBJ2-3; maybe TRBD1 (8 bases). The V gene lost 4 bases and the J gene lost 8 bases, with 16 bases spanning the gap. The CDR3 consists of 13 residues. The germline V gene has CDR1 SQVTM and CDR2 ANQGSEA. The CDR3 DNA sequence: TGCAGCGTTGCTACAGGGGGGGGGTCTACGCAGTATTTT. It translates to CSVATGGGSTQYF.

V usage is TRBV5-1 and J usage is TRBJ2-1, with D possibly TRBD2 on 6 matching bases. The CDR3 is made up of 15 amino acids. Germline V gene data show CDR1 as SGHRS and CDR2 as YFSETQ. V lost 0 bases and J 3 bases, leaving 10 bases between the germline ends. The CDR3 reads CASSLAGGNYNEQFF. CDR3 nucleotides: TGCGCCAGCAGCTTGGCCGGGGGAAACTACAATGAGCAGTTCTTC.

The chain has TRBV9 and TRBJ2-1, with 10 bases fitting TRBD1. V lost 2 bases to trimming and J lost 7 bases; unmatched junction nucleotides: 6. Per the germline V gene, CDR1 is SGDLS and CDR2 is YYNGEE. The CDR3 extends over 15 amino acids. The CDR3 sequence is CASSVGTGVLNEQFF. The CDR3 bases are TGTGCCAGCAGCGTGGGGACAGGGGTTTTAAATGAGCAGTTCTTC. Full variable domain (remainder filled in from reference TRBV9 and TRBJ2-1): DSGVTQTPKHLITATGQRVTLRCSPRSGDLSVYWYQQSLDQGLQFLIQYYNGEERAKGNILERFSAQQFPDLHSELNLSSLELGDSALYFCASSVGTGVLNEQFFGPGTRLTVL.

The CDR3, as DNA: TGTGCCAGCAGCTCGGGACTAGCGGGAGCGGTGTTATACAATGAGCAGTTCTTC. Translating it yields CASSSGLAGAVLYNEQFF. The rearrangement links TRBV7-8 to TRBJ2-1, with 14 bases identical to TRBD2. Germline assignment: CDR1 SGHVS and CDR2 FQNEAQ. V shed 4 bases, J shed 4 bases, and the junction held 9 bases outside the gene matches. CDR3 length equals 18 residues. Drawing the rest from reference TRBV7-8 and TRBJ2-1, the complete variable domain is GAGVSQSPRYKVAKRGQDVALRCDPISGHVSLFWYQQALGQGPEFLTYFQNEAQLDKSGLPSDRFFAERPEGSVSTLKIQRTQQEDSAVYLCASSSGLAGAVLYNEQFFGPGTRLTVL.

The V and J genes are TRBV27 and TRBJ1-1; tentatively, D is TRBD1 (6 bases). Germline V gene data show CDR1 as MNHEY and CDR2 as SMNVEV (reference sequence). V lost 0 bases, J lost 1 base, and 18 bases lay in between. CDR3 size: 18 residues. This CDR3 reads CASSLSRITGQRNTEAFF. CDR3 bases: TGTGCCAGCAGTTTATCCCGTATCACCGGACAGAGGAACACTGAAGCTTTCTTT.

The chain carries TRBV9 and TRBJ2-1; no firm D call. Germline V gives CDR1 SGDLS, CDR2 YYNGEE. The CDR3 consists of 13 residues. The V and J ends lost 3 bases and 10 bases respectively, with 14 bases between them. Written as DNA, the CDR3 is TGTGCCAGCAGCGACTATCTCCTTAGGGAGCAGTTCTTC. Amino acid sequence: CASSDYLLREQFF.

The V gene is TRBV7-2, the J gene TRBJ2-7, with 7 bases aligning to TRBD2. The ends lost 0 bases at V and 0 bases at J; junction bases unmatched: 8. This CDR3 region has 17 residues. Germline V lookup: CDR1 SGHTA, CDR2 FQGNSA. The CDR3 spells CASSLALWGGSSYEQYF. In DNA, the CDR3 is TGTGCCAGCAGCTTAGCCCTTTGGGGGGGGAGCTCCTACGAGCAGTACTTC.

This clone was detected only once. The chain combines TRBV6-6 with TRBJ2-7; D may be TRBD1 (7 bases). Germline V gives CDR1 MNHNY, CDR2 SVGAGI (reference sequence). Trimming pared 6 bases from V and 1 base from J, leaving 13 bases between. The CDR3 is made up of 14 amino acids. The CDR3 here is CASRQQGRSYEQYF. In DNA form, the CDR3 reads TGTGCCAGCAGACAACAGGGGAGGTCCTACGAGCAGTACTTC.

The V call is TRBV19, the J call TRBJ2-1; D may be TRBD2 (5 bases). V was shortened by 5 bases and J by 6 bases, with 14 bases between the two germline ends. CDR1 and CDR2 (germline): LNHDA, SQIVND (reference sequence). The CDR3 contains 14 residues. The CDR3 bases are TGTGCCAGTAGTCTAGCTAGCTCGGTCAATGAGCAGTTCTTC. Its protein is CASSLASSVNEQFF. Filled out from reference TRBV19 and TRBJ2-1, the complete variable domain reads DGGITQSPKYLFRKEGQNVTLSCEQNLNHDAMYWYRQDPGQGLRLIYYSQIVNDFQKGDIAEGYSVSREKKESFPLTVTSAQKNPTAFYLCASSLASSVNEQFFGPGTRLTVL.

The chain recombines TRBV4-1 with TRBJ1-4; a weak D match, TRBD1 (6 bases). The CDR3 has 16 amino acids. The V gene's germline CDR1 is MGHRA and CDR2 YSYEKL. Trimming removed 2 bases from V and 7 bases from J, with 17 bases in between. The CDR3 loop reads CASSQSYRVVGEKLFF. CDR3 DNA sequence: TGCGCCAGCAGCCAAAGTTACAGGGTGGTGGGTGAAAAACTGTTTTTT.

CDR3 DNA: TGCGCCAGCAGCCAACGGGACAGCTCCTATAATTCACCCCTCCACTTT. Translating it yields CASSQRDSSYNSPLHF. The gene calls are TRBV4-1 and TRBJ1-6, with 7 bases identical to TRBD1. The J segment lost 0 bases and the V segment lost 2 bases, leaving 1 base of the junction unmatched. Germline assignment: CDR1 MGHRA and CDR2 YSYEKL. This CDR3 has 16 residues.

This clone was seen a few times. The chain has TRBV25-1 and TRBJ1-4; TRBD1 aligns across 8 bases. Unmatched junction bases numbered 6, after V lost 7 bases and J lost 8 bases. CDR1 MGHDK and CDR2 SYGVNS come from the germline V gene. There are 13 residues in the CDR3. This CDR3 reads CASNQGAREKLFF. The CDR3 DNA follows: TGTGCCAGCAATCAGGGGGCAAGGGAAAAACTGTTTTTT.

V gene TRBV7-3 combines with J gene TRBJ1-1; a weak D match, TRBD1 (6 bases). Germline CDR1 reads SGHTA; CDR2 reads FQGTGA. V lost 0 bases to trimming and J lost 5 bases, with 10 bases between them. The CDR3 is made up of 14 amino acids. The CDR3 here is CASSLTGGGTEAFF. The CDR3 bases are TGTGCCAGCAGCTTAACAGGGGGGGGGACTGAAGCTTTCTTT.

The rearrangement links TRBV7-2 to TRBJ1-3; D is unresolved. Germline-derived CDR1 and CDR2 are SGHTA and FQGNSA. This CDR3 has 14 residues. The V end lost 2 bases, the J end lost 4 bases, and 9 bases lay between the germline ends. CDR3: CASSLPRRGNTIYF. CDR3 nucleotides: TGTGCCAGCAGCTTACCTCGTCGGGGAAACACCATATATTTT.

The CDR3 DNA sequence: TGTGCCAGCAGCTTAGCGCTTGGCGGTTCCTACGAGCAGTACTTC. Its protein is CASSLALGGSYEQYF. This chain joins TRBV7-6 and TRBJ2-7; D remains ambiguous. Germline loops: CDR1 SGHVS, CDR2 FNYEAQ. The CDR3 is 15 residues long. V was cut by 0 bases and J by 1 base, with 10 bases left in between. Full variable domain (rest looked up from reference TRBV7-6 and TRBJ2-7): GAGVSQSPRYKVTKRGQDVALRCDPISGHVSLYWYRQALGQGPEFLTYFNYEAQQDKSGLPNDRFSAERPEGSISTLTIQRTEQRDSAMYRCASSLALGGSYEQYFGPGTRLTVT.

This clone was seen once. The chain joins TRBV7-9 to TRBJ1-2; tentative D call: TRBD1 (6 bases). V was trimmed by 1 base and J by 4 bases, leaving 13 bases between them. CDR1 and CDR2 from the germline V gene are SEHNR and FQNEAQ (reference sequence). This CDR3 contains 15 residues. The CDR3 bases are TGTGCCAGCAGCTTAGGTCCAGGGGCCGCCTATGGCTACACCTTC. It encodes CASSLGPGAAYGYTF.

The chain employs TRBV11-1 and TRBJ2-2, with 7 positions matching TRBD1. The V and J ends lost 4 bases and 4 bases, in that order; junction bases with no gene match: 9. Germline V gives CDR1 SGHAT, CDR2 FQDESV (reference sequence). The CDR3 runs to 16 residues. The CDR3 region has the DNA TGTGCCAGCAGCTGGAACAGGGGAAGTACCACCGGGGAGCTGTTTTTT. This encodes CASSWNRGSTTGELFF.

V usage is TRBV6-4 and J usage is TRBJ1-5; D gene unclear. CDR3 size: 16 residues. V lost 2 bases and J 9 bases, leaving 20 bases between the germline ends. The germline V gene has CDR1 MRHNA and CDR2 SNTAGT. The CDR3 DNA reads TGTGCCAGCAGTGACCATCGGCAATTTAATCAGCGGCCCCAGCATTTT. This translates into CASSDHRQFNQRPQHF.

The chain is built from TRBV11-2 and TRBJ2-7, with D unclear. Between the trimmed V and J ends, which lost 1 base and 2 bases, there was a span of 12 bases. CDR3 length: 15 residues. Germline V gene lookup returns CDR1 SGHAT and CDR2 FQNNGV. CDR3 loop: CASSLVGSGPYEQYF. Here the CDR3 DNA reads TGTGCCAGCAGCTTAGTAGGCTCAGGTCCCTACGAGCAGTACTTC. Looking up the rest from reference TRBV11-2 and TRBJ2-7 gives the full variable domain: EAGVAQSPRYKIIEKRQSVAFWCNPISGHATLYWYQQILGQGPKLLIQFQNNGVVDDSQLPKDRFSAERLKGVDSTLKIQPAKLEDSAVYLCASSLVGSGPYEQYFGPGTRLTVT.

The table lists this clone with a few counts. This sequence joins TRBV7-8 and TRBJ2-2; perhaps TRBD2 as D (5 bases). Germline CDR1 and CDR2: SGHVS and FQNEAQ. This CDR3 is built from 16 residues. Trimming left V 2 bases short and J 1 base short, with 11 bases between. CDR3 DNA sequence: TGTGCCAGCAGCTTAAATAGCGTGATGAACACCGGGGAGCTGTTTTTT. Protein product: CASSLNSVMNTGELFF. The entire variable domain, with the rest obtained from reference TRBV7-8 and TRBJ2-2, is as follows: GAGVSQSPRYKVAKRGQDVALRCDPISGHVSLFWYQQALGQGPEFLTYFQNEAQLDKSGLPSDRFFAERPEGSVSTLKIQRTQQEDSAVYLCASSLNSVMNTGELFFGEGSRLTVL.

The V call is TRBV5-4, the J call TRBJ1-1, with D maybe TRBD1 (6 bases). Between the trimmed V and J ends, which lost 4 bases and 0 bases, there was a span of 16 bases. The CDR3 contains 16 residues. Per the germline V gene, CDR1 is SGHNT and CDR2 is YYREEE (reference sequence). Written as DNA, the CDR3 is TGTGCCAGCAGCCAAGCTGGGGGCCCAATGAACACTGAAGCTTTCTTT. Encoded protein: CASSQAGGPMNTEAFF.

The J gene is TRBJ1-5, the V gene TRBV7-8, with TRBD1 identical over 8 bases. V shed 5 bases, J shed 4 bases, and the junction held 4 bases outside the gene matches. The CDR3 covers 14 residues. The germline V gene encodes CDR1 SGHVS and CDR2 FQNEAQ. This chain's CDR3 is CASSKDRANQPQHF. The CDR3 region has the DNA TGTGCCAGCAGCAAGGACAGGGCAAATCAGCCCCAGCATTTT.

The gene calls are TRBV4-3 and TRBJ2-7; a possible D gene is TRBD1 (5 bases). The CDR3 covers 15 residues. V lost 2 bases, J lost 0 bases, and 11 bases lay in between. Looked up from germline, CDR1 is LGHNA and CDR2 is YSLEER. The CDR3 spells CASSQSRQGSYEQYF. In nucleotides, the CDR3 is TGCGCCAGCAGCCAATCTAGGCAGGGCTCCTACGAGCAGTACTTC.

V is TRBV5-8 and J is TRBJ2-1; a possible D gene is TRBD1 (5 bases). This CDR3 has 13 amino acids. Trimming took 9 bases from V and 6 from J, leaving 16 bases between them. Germline V CDR1 and CDR2: SGHTS, YDEGEE. In DNA form, the CDR3 reads TGTGCCACCAGGTCGACAGTTGTCAATGAGCAGTTCTTC. It encodes CATRSTVVNEQFF.

The genes are TRBV19 and TRBJ2-7; 11 bases are shared with TRBD2. In germline, CDR1 is LNHDA, CDR2 SQIVND (reference sequence). V gave up 4 bases and J gave up 3 bases; unmatched junction bases: 8. This CDR3 is 16 amino acids long. CDR3 in DNA: TGTGCCAGTAGTACGCCGGGACTAGCGGATCACTACGAGCAGTACTTC. Its translation is CASSTPGLADHYEQYF. The full variable domain, completed using reference TRBV19 and TRBJ2-7, is DGGITQSPKYLFRKEGQNVTLSCEQNLNHDAMYWYRQDPGQGLRLIYYSQIVNDFQKGDIAEGYSVSREKKESFPLTVTSAQKNPTAFYLCASSTPGLADHYEQYFGPGTRLTVT.

The V and J genes are TRBV30 and TRBJ1-2, with 9 positions matching TRBD1. V shed 2 bases, J shed 7 bases, and the junction held 11 bases outside the gene matches. The length of the CDR3 is 15 residues. CDR1 and CDR2 (germline): GTSNPN, SVGIG (reference sequence). CDR3 region: CAWSITTGGFTGYTF. CDR3 in DNA: TGTGCCTGGAGTATAACGACAGGGGGTTTTACTGGCTACACCTTC.

V usage is TRBV6-1 and J usage is TRBJ1-4, with D perhaps matching TRBD1 (5 bases). V lost 8 bases, J lost 4 bases, and 11 bases lay in between. CDR1 MNHNS and CDR2 SASEGT come from the germline V gene. This CDR3 spans 13 amino acids. In DNA, the CDR3 is TGTGCCAGCTTATGGACACATAATGAAAAACTGTTTTTT. Protein sequence: CASLWTHNEKLFF.

This rearrangement joins TRBV19 to TRBJ2-6; D not resolved. From germline, CDR1 is LNHDA and CDR2 SQIVND (reference sequence). The CDR3 sequence is 16 residues long. V gave up 8 bases and J gave up 0 bases, with 14 bases separating them. The CDR3 sequence is CASATLTGSGANVLTF. CDR3 in DNA: TGTGCCAGTGCAACTCTCACTGGCTCTGGGGCCAACGTCCTGACTTTC.

The chain has TRBV9 and TRBJ1-6; 8 nucleotides line up with TRBD1. Trimming removed 4 bases from V and 7 bases from J; junction bases left unmatched: 7. The CDR3 extends over 15 amino acids. Germline CDR1 reads SGDLS; CDR2 reads YYNGEE. The CDR3 spells CASSTGQGRNSPLHF. CDR3 nucleotide sequence: TGTGCCAGCAGCACTGGACAGGGTAGGAATTCACCCCTCCACTTT.